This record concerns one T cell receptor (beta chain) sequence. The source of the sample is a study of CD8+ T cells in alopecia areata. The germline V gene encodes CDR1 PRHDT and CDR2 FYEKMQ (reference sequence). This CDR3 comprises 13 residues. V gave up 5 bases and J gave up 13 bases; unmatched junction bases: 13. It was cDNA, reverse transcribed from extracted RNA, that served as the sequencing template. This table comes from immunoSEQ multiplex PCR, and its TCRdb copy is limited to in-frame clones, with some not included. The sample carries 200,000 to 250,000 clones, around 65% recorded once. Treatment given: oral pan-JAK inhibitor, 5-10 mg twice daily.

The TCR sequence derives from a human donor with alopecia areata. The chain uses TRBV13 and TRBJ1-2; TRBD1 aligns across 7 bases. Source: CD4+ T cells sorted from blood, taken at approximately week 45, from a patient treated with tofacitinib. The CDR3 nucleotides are TGTGCCAGCAGCAACGGGGGACAGCGCATCCCCACCTTC. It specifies CASSNGGQRIPTF.